Detailed here is one TCR beta chain. What antigen it recognizes has not been identified. No base quality values were provided; no much bigger clone lies one nucleotide off. This specimen includes other DNA sequences encoding the same CDR3. The data were obtained in a study of shared clonotypes between healthy human individuals (dated by TCRdb to the early 2020s). Regarding the complete study: The cohort included three men and a couple of women between 18 and 49 years of age. For each donor, CD4 naive and CD4 memory were each given three plates, CD8 naive was given two plates, and CD8 memory was given one plate. To estimate repertoire size and how much clonotypes are shared between individuals, the study performed deep sequencing of blood TCR repertoires from five healthy adults. Different laboratories and diverse techniques were used to prepare libraries and sequence TCR repertoires, to increase sequencing depth and limit assay-specific biases. Between about 0.85 and 8.9 billion PBMCs per donor were obtained by leukapheresis. The investigation overall reported the following: Based on pairwise subsampling, the degree of clonotype sharing among donors was expected to be affected by sequencing depth. Clonotypes shared by all four sorted-subset donors showed higher generation probabilities than non-shared clonotypes. Even with the large sequencing depth, rarefaction of the sorted-subset datasets indicated that sequencing was incomplete. When a few donors were compared, the shared fraction of clonotypes was about 5.4% for naive CD4, roughly 3.3% for naive CD8, 2.3% for memory CD4, and 0.35% to 0.4% for memory CD8. Sampling was limited to blood, and TCR repertoires in tissue likely differ from TCR repertoires in blood. Naive subsets generally had larger estimated clonotype richness than memory subsets. Because the study included a small number of donors, the genetic and exposure-history diversity represented was limited.

Using the deep immunoSEQ assay, TCR CDR3 regions were amplified from genomic DNA by multiplex PCR. Extracted genomic DNA from each cell subset was distributed evenly across all wells of several immunoSEQ 96-well plates, and each plate was treated as a replicate. Each replicate PCR for sorted subsets received around 0.2 ug genomic DNA, equal to about 29,000 T cell genomes. Purified libraries were quantified with a Qubit 3.0 fluorometer, sized on a Bioanalyzer 2100, and re-quantified with the KAPA Library Quantification kit. Every immunoSEQ 96-well plate was sequenced on a separate single-read 150-cycle Illumina NextSeq 550 flow cell. The authors' pipeline ran thus. Because only junctional sequences without quality scores were contained in the immunoSEQ output, filtering matching that applied to full-length reads could not be performed. To assign V/J genes and CDR3, sequences were annotated using PyIR, a Python wrapper for IgBLAST v1.9, with IMGT germline references. Reads with weak V/J assignments (E-value above 1e-6), missing CDR3, stop codons, out-of-frame junctions, or ambiguous translated residues were removed. V3J clonotypes were defined by identical inferred V gene, J gene, and CDR3 amino acid sequence. Percentage overlap between repertoires was computed as shared unique clonotypes divided by the size of the smaller repertoire. RTK rarefaction, the Chao1 estimator, and Recon v2.1 estimates of unobserved clonotypes were used to assess repertoire richness. OLGA was used to compute generation probabilities for all TCRbeta clonotypes that the gDNA method yielded from four donors. What TCRdb holds here is the immuneACCESS table cut down to in-frame rearrangements. Part of the clones is not present; checked against another copy, under half of the missing clones reflect an unresolved V gene, and the others are unexplained. The V and J calls and clone size come from that table; D and trimming were worked out from the DNA. This sample gives about a million clones in total; approximately 75% of them show up just once. Clones ranked in the top ten supply approximately 0.95% of the sample.

V drops 3 bases and J drops 3 bases, leaving 8 bases in between. From the cysteine up to the phenylalanine, the CDR3 has a length of 14 residues. Only the CDR3 DNA is retained, 42 bases long and in frame from the first base. Taken from the germline V gene, the CDR1 and CDR2 loops are MRHNA and SNTAGT. The donors were healthy, HIV-negative adults with no recently reported acute infections or vaccinations. Every donor was a Caucasian adult living in Nashville, Tennessee, USA. CD4+ T cells were enriched by magnetic negative selection, after which naive cells were positively selected on CD45RA and the negative fraction was taken as the memory subset. Blood was obtained by leukapheresis, after which PBMCs were separated by Ficoll-Histopaque density gradient centrifugation and cryopreserved in liquid nitrogen vapor phase. Analytical flow cytometry was used to check the purity and quantity of every magnetically sorted T cell population. Genomic DNA was isolated from each sorted fraction and quantified by UV absorbance on a Nanodrop 2000c.

The rearranged chain carries TRBV6-4 and TRBJ2-2, with no reliable assignment of the D segment. Sequencing was carried out using memory CD4+ T cells from PBMCs. In light of the paper, this sample's cell subset or site label describes: CD45RA-negative fraction. The sequence was collected from a man aged 18 to 35 in good health. Some clones in this sample may be carry-over from other donors' samples. The CDR3: CASSDSGDTGELFF. The DNA is as follows: TGTGCCAGCAGTGATTCCGGAGACACCGGGGAGCTGTTTTTT.